What follows are 7 T cell receptor beta chains derived from one specimen sequenced in a study of a mutant IDH1 vaccine in newly diagnosed glioma. As to time point: week 35, safety follow-up. Every vaccine dose comprised 300 ug of mutant IDH1 20-mer peptide plus topical imiquimod. No antigen has been assigned to these receptors. The data were produced by immunoSEQ multiplex PCR, yet TCRdb's version contains in-frame clones alone and is incomplete. This table has fewer than 35,000 clones, 81% appearing once. The sample here was PBMCs, taken from a glioma patient whose treatment included an IDH1 peptide vaccine. The receptors shown here come from a man under 40 with glioma.

The chain links TRBV5-6 to TRBJ1-1; 10 positions agree with TRBD1. The CDR3 totals 16 residues. J lost 0 bases, V lost 2 bases, and 4 bases had no gene match. Germline CDR1 is SGHDT and CDR2 is YYEEEE. This chain's CDR3 is CASSFGQGVMNTEAFF. The DNA of the CDR3 is TGTGCCAGCAGCTTTGGACAGGGGGTAATGAACACTGAAGCTTTCTTT.

The gene calls are TRBV6-1 and TRBJ1-3; D remains ambiguous. Germline loops: CDR1 MNHNS, CDR2 SASEGT. The CDR3 sequence is 14 residues long. V gave up 6 bases and J gave up 0 bases, with 9 bases separating them. The chain's CDR3 is CASRPAFSGNTIYF. Written as DNA, the CDR3 is TGTGCCAGCAGGCCAGCTTTCTCTGGAAACACCATATATTTT.

V and J are TRBV5-1 and TRBJ2-2, with 10 positions matching TRBD1. This CDR3 comprises 14 residues. CDR1 SGHRS and CDR2 YFSETQ come from the germline V gene. V gave up 7 bases and J gave up 0 bases; unmatched junction bases: 0. CDR3 sequence (DNA): TGCGCCAGCGGACAGGGGGCGAACACCGGGGAGCTGTTTTTT. It specifies CASGQGANTGELFF.

The chain joins TRBV7-8 to TRBJ1-1; D uncertain. Trimming took 4 bases from V and 3 from J, leaving 12 bases between them. This CDR3 is 14 amino acids long. Per germline, CDR1 SGHVS and CDR2 FQNEAQ. CDR3 residues: CASSSWNGDTEAFF. The CDR3 DNA reads TGTGCCAGCAGCTCCTGGAACGGGGACACTGAAGCTTTCTTT.

The chain carries TRBV30 and TRBJ2-7, with 8 positions matching TRBD1. CDR1 and CDR2 (germline): GTSNPN, SVGIG (reference sequence). This CDR3 has 11 amino acids. V shed 5 bases, J shed 6 bases, and the junction held 3 bases outside the gene matches. The CDR3 region is CAWDRGTEQYF. The CDR3 DNA is TGTGCCTGGGACAGGGGAACCGAGCAGTACTTC.

The chain joins TRBV6-5 to TRBJ1-2, with D possibly being TRBD1 (5 bases). Looked up from germline, CDR1 is MNHEY and CDR2 is SVGAGI. V dropped 2 bases and J dropped 1 base, with 8 bases sitting between them. The CDR3 contains 14 residues. The CDR3 DNA follows: TGTGCCAGCAGTTACGATGGGGGTAACTATGGCTACACCTTC. Translation gives CASSYDGGNYGYTF.

The chain recombines TRBV5-1 with TRBJ2-7, with D perhaps TRBD1 (6 bases). Germline V CDR1 and CDR2: SGHRS, YFSETQ. The CDR3 sequence is 14 residues long. V lost 5 bases to trimming and J lost 3 bases, with 15 bases between them. Here the CDR3 reads CASRIGQRNYEQYF. Here the CDR3 DNA reads TGCGCCAGCAGAATCGGACAGAGAAACTACGAGCAGTACTTC.